This T cell receptor beta chain is from a study of radiotherapy plus CTLA-4 blockade in lung cancer. Study background: Across the patients, objective responses occurred in about 19%, and disease control in about 29%. Study-level findings and limits: Radiotherapy plus ipilimumab was followed by expansion in blood of tumor-derived TCR clones.

Alongside CTLA-4 blockade with ipilimumab, patients with chemo-refractory metastatic non-small-cell lung cancer received focal radiation. A word on this clone: Its cognate antigen is unknown.

Some clones are missing from TCRdb's copy, which holds only in-frame ones; the method was immunoSEQ multiplex PCR. Of 20,000 to 30,000 clones in the sample, approximately 77% were seen once. The TCR originated in a human donor with non-small cell lung cancer that progressed on radiotherapy plus ipilimumab. Source: peripheral blood, taken from a patient treated with radiotherapy plus ipilimumab.

CDR3 coding DNA: TGTGCCAGCAGCTTAGGTGGCGGGGGTGGAGAGACCCAGTACTTC. This gives the protein CASSLGGGGGETQYF. The genes are TRBV7-8 and TRBJ2-5; 7 bases are shared with TRBD2. After removal of 1 base from V and 4 bases from J, the junction contained 6 bases not matched to a gene. The CDR3 length is 15 residues. Germline CDR1 reads SGHVS; CDR2 reads FQNEAQ.